This entry lists 10 T cell receptor beta chains sequenced from one sample in a study of blood T cell repertoires in COVID-19. Some clones are missing from TCRdb's copy, which holds only in-frame ones; the method was immunoSEQ multiplex PCR. Seen here are 100,000 to 150,000 clones, more than 60% observed once, and the top ten hold 1.5% to 2%. The material sequenced was peripheral blood. These receptors all stem from a woman aged 70-85 years with acute or convalescent COVID-19.

The chain combines TRBV4-3 with TRBJ1-1, with D possibly matching TRBD1 (5 bases). The length of the CDR3 is 12 residues. Germline CDR1 reads LGHNA; CDR2 reads YSLEER. V was cut by 5 bases and J by 8 bases, with 12 bases left in between. CDR3 nucleotides: TGCGCCAGCAGCGTGACAAGGGGAGAAGCTTTCTTT. Translated: CASSVTRGEAFF.

This clone showed up just a few times. The chain has TRBV10-3 and TRBJ1-1; TRBD1 agrees at 9 bases. Germline V CDR1 and CDR2: ENHRY, SYGVKD. The CDR3 has 15 residues. V lost 4 bases to trimming and J lost 10 bases; unmatched junction nucleotides: 13. The CDR3 reads CAISVSGTGMGGAFF. CDR3 DNA: TGTGCCATCAGTGTCTCCGGGACAGGGATGGGGGGAGCTTTCTTT.

This clone was found a few times. The gene calls are TRBV20-1 and TRBJ1-5; no clear D gene. In germline, CDR1 is DFQATT, CDR2 SNEGSKA (reference sequence). CDR3 length: 15 amino acids. V lost 3 bases and J lost 2, with 14 bases in between. CDR3 region: CSASSGEMGNQPQHF. The CDR3 region has the DNA TGCAGTGCTAGTAGCGGAGAAATGGGCAATCAGCCCCAGCATTTT.

The gene calls are TRBV28 and TRBJ2-3; 7 bases are shared with TRBD2. Germline CDR1 MDHEN, CDR2 SYDVKM. This CDR3 contains 17 residues. J was trimmed by 0 bases and V by 6 bases; bases with no gene match: 12. CDR3 DNA sequence: TGTGCCAGCAGGCCACCCGAGGGTAGCGGGAGCACAGATACGCAGTATTTT. Translated: CASRPPEGSGSTDTQYF.

V is TRBV9 and J is TRBJ2-5, with 12 bases that match TRBD2. J was trimmed by 3 bases and V by 2 bases; bases with no gene match: 8. The CDR3 loop spans 17 amino acids. CDR1 is SGDLS and CDR2 is YYNGEE in the germline V gene. The CDR3 DNA sequence: TGTGCCAGCAGCGTCAGCTACCGACTAGCGGGAGAAGAGACCCAGTACTTC. Translating it yields CASSVSYRLAGEETQYF.

The chain combines TRBV9 with TRBJ1-2; a possible D gene is TRBD1 (5 bases). The V end lost 5 bases, the J end lost 2 bases, and 10 bases lay between the germline ends. The CDR3 contains 13 residues. From germline, CDR1 is SGDLS and CDR2 YYNGEE. CDR3 nucleotides: TGTGCCAGCAGTACAGGAGAAAACTATGGCTACACCTTC. Amino acid sequence: CASSTGENYGYTF.

The chain links TRBV2 to TRBJ2-2; TRBD2 might be the D (6 bases). Per the germline V gene, CDR1 is SNHLY and CDR2 is FYNNEI. There are 15 residues in the CDR3. Trimming removed 6 bases at V and 1 base at J, with 12 bases between. CDR3 bases: TGTGCCAGCAGGTCCGGGACTGAGAACACCGGGGAGCTGTTTTTT. Translation gives CASRSGTENTGELFF.

V and J are TRBV5-1 and TRBJ2-2, with 14 positions matching TRBD2. Trimming took 7 bases from V and 7 from J; bases not matched to a gene: 3. The CDR3 extends over 14 amino acids. Germline assignment: CDR1 SGHRS and CDR2 YFSETQ. CDR3 loop: CASRTSGRNGELFF. CDR3 DNA sequence: TGCGCCAGCCGGACTAGCGGGAGGAACGGGGAGCTGTTTTTT.

This chain connects TRBV7-9 to TRBJ2-1; D unresolved. The germline V gene has CDR1 SEHNR and CDR2 FQNEAQ (reference sequence). The CDR3 totals 11 residues. Trimming stripped 5 bases from V and 7 bases from J, with 6 bases between. The DNA for the CDR3 is TGTGCCAGCAGCCCAGGAAATGAGCAGTTCTTC. The encoded protein is CASSPGNEQFF.

The chain is built from TRBV25-1 and TRBJ2-7, with 7 bases lining up with TRBD2. The CDR3 contains 14 residues. V was clipped by 6 bases and J by 9 bases; unmatched bases: 14. The germline V gene has CDR1 MGHDK and CDR2 SYGVNS. Here the CDR3 reads CASRPSGSPTGQYF. The CDR3 DNA sequence: TGTGCCAGCAGACCTAGCGGATCTCCCACTGGGCAGTACTTC.